What follows describes a single T cell receptor beta chain. The CDR3 has 15 amino acids. V was shortened by 0 bases and J by 7 bases, with 13 bases between the two germline ends. Germline lookup yields CDR1 SGHVS and CDR2 FQNEAQ. This sample was included in a study of blood T cell repertoires in COVID-19. Study-wide background: Sites in the United States, Italy and Spain provided acute and convalescent COVID-19 samples.

The protocol was immunoSEQ multiplex PCR, while the TCRdb copy is restricted to in-frame clones and leaves out a portion. The data show roughly 200,000 clones, approximately 83% seen once. The sample comprised peripheral blood. This sequence was found in a middle-aged man with acute or convalescent COVID-19. The V gene is TRBV7-8, the J gene TRBJ1-5; D may be TRBD1 (5 bases). Written as DNA, the CDR3 is TGTGCCAGCAGCTTAGCTAGGCAGGGTTTACAGCCCCAGCATTTT. It translates to CASSLARQGLQPQHF. Combining the CDR3 with reference TRBV7-8 and TRBJ1-5 gives the whole variable domain GAGVSQSPRYKVAKRGQDVALRCDPISGHVSLFWYQQALGQGPEFLTYFQNEAQLDKSGLPSDRFFAERPEGSVSTLKIQRTQQEDSAVYLCASSLARQGLQPQHFGDGTRLSIL.